A single sample is the source of the 8 T cell receptor beta chains below, sequenced in a study of CD8 T cells in Susac syndrome. The RNA input was 0.5 to 1 ug, and it was reverse transcribed with random hexamers. Using its own MiXCR run on the immunoSEQ multiplex PCR reads, TCRdb lists one record per CDR3 protein. Of 150,000 or so distinct CDR3 sequences in the sample, 95% were seen once. The sequenced material came from CD4+ T cells from PBMCs. The receptors stem from a human donor with Susac syndrome.

The V call is TRBV20-1, the J call TRBJ1-2, with D perhaps TRBD1 (5 bases). CDR1 and CDR2 (germline): DFQATT, SNEGSKA (reference sequence). V lost 6 bases and J lost 4, with 21 bases in between. The CDR3 loop spans 15 amino acids. This CDR3 is CSARGSGSEVYGYTF. DNA for the CDR3: TGCAGTGCCCGGGGGTCCGGCTCCGAAGTCTATGGCTACACCTTC.

V and J are TRBV5-1 and TRBJ2-6; the D gene could be TRBD1 or TRBD2 (5 bases each). The CDR3 has 17 residues. V lost 0 bases, J lost 0 bases, and 10 bases lay in between. Germline V gene data show CDR1 as SGHRS and CDR2 as YFSETQ. The CDR3 DNA reads as TGCGCCAGCAGCTTGGGGGGGTCTAACTCTGGGGCCAACGTCCTGACTTTC. It is translated as CASSLGGSNSGANVLTF.

The chain links TRBV4-1 to TRBJ2-2; possible D gene TRBD1, 5 bases. The V end lost 3 bases, the J end lost 7 bases, and 12 bases lay between the germline ends. Looked up from germline, CDR1 is MGHRA and CDR2 is YSYEKL. The length of the CDR3 is 14 residues. This chain's CDR3 is CASSHRGANGELFF. Written as DNA, the CDR3 is TGCGCCAGCAGCCACCGTGGGGCGAACGGGGAGCTGTTTTTT.

The V gene is TRBV7-9, the J gene TRBJ1-1, with 7 nucleotides matching TRBD1. CDR1 is SEHNR and CDR2 is FQNEAQ in the germline V gene (reference sequence). Germline trimming cut 5 bases from V and 4 bases from J; bases unmatched to any gene: 10. The CDR3 loop spans 15 amino acids. This CDR3 reads CASSQGQSLGTEAFF. The CDR3, as DNA: TGTGCCAGCAGCCAGGGACAGTCCTTGGGCACTGAAGCTTTCTTT.

The chain has TRBV4-1 and TRBJ2-3; D is unresolved. Germline V gene lookup returns CDR1 MGHRA and CDR2 YSYEKL. The V and J ends lost 4 bases and 6 bases respectively, with 11 bases between them. This CDR3 spans 13 amino acids. DNA of the CDR3: TGCGCCAGCAGCCGACTGCTCCCGGATACGCAGTATTTT. Residues: CASSRLLPDTQYF.

This clonotype was observed once. The rearrangement joins TRBV11-2 to TRBJ2-7; no definite D call. V was trimmed by 5 bases and J by 5 bases, leaving 10 bases between them. This CDR3 is 12 amino acids long. The germline CDR1 and CDR2 sequences are SGHAT and FQNNGV. The chain's CDR3 is CASSPSIHEQYF. The DNA of the CDR3 is TGTGCCAGCAGCCCGTCCATCCACGAGCAGTACTTC.

V and J are TRBV11-3 and TRBJ2-7, with a weak D call TRBD2 (5 bases). This CDR3 comprises 13 residues. With 0 bases removed from V and 7 bases from J, the gap between germline ends came to 10 bases. Germline V gene lookup returns CDR1 SGHNT and CDR2 YENEEA. CDR3 amino acids: CASSLEGSSEQYF. The DNA of the CDR3 is TGTGCCAGCAGCTTAGAGGGGAGTAGTGAGCAGTACTTC.

The chain links TRBV30 to TRBJ1-1; 8 bases are a match to TRBD1. Germline V gives CDR1 GTSNPN, CDR2 SVGIG (reference sequence). V shed 0 bases and J 11 bases; nucleotides not matched to a gene: 5. This CDR3 contains 12 residues. This CDR3 is CAWSVRGRDAFF. The CDR3 DNA is TGTGCCTGGAGTGTCAGGGGGCGAGATGCTTTCTTT.